This record covers a single TCR beta chain. The data are from a study of blood T cell repertoires in COVID-19. Study as a whole: The cDNA or gDNA used as material had been derived from T cells, B-cell-depleted T cells, or PBMCs.

Original processing methods: Amplified reference gene primers provided the basis for estimating nucleated cell counts. This table comes from immunoSEQ multiplex PCR, and its TCRdb copy is limited to in-frame clones, with some not included. V, J and clone size are those of that table, while D and trimming were read from the DNA. The table shows fewer than 350,000 clones, with approximately 86% occurring only once. The TCR was taken from a woman in her fifties or sixties with active or convalescent COVID-19. The specimen was peripheral blood.

The CDR3 spells CASSQDSWALNTEAFF. The CDR3 coding sequence is TGTGCCAGCAGCCAAGATTCGTGGGCATTGAACACTGAAGCTTTCTTT. The J gene is TRBJ1-1, the V gene TRBV4-2; D remains unclear. CDR1 and CDR2 (germline): LGHNA, YNFKEQ. The CDR3 covers 16 residues. Trimming shortened V by 0 bases and J by 0 bases, and 11 bases separated the two germline ends.